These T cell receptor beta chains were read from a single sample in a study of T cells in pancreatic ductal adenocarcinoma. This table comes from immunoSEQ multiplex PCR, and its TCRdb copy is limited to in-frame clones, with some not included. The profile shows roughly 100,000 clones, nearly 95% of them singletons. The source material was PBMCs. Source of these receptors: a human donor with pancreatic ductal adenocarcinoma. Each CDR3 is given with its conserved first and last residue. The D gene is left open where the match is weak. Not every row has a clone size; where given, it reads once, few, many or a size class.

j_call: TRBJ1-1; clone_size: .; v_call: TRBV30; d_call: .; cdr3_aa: CAWSVPNGVVIVGTEAFF; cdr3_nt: TGTGCCTGGAGTGTTCCGAACGGGGTGGTGATAGTGGGCACTGAAGCTTTCTTT
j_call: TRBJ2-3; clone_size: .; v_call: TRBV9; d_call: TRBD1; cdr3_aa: CASSFLPGTGGYTQYF; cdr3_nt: TGTGCCAGCAGCTTCCTGCCCGGGACAGGGGGTTATACGCAGTATTTT
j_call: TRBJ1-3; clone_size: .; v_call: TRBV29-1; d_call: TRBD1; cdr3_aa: CSVGLWDRLTSGNTIYF; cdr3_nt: TGCAGCGTTGGCCTCTGGGACAGGCTTACCTCTGGAAACACCATATATTTT
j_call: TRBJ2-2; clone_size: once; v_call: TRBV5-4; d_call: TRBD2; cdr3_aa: CASSFLGLAGKKGSTGELFF; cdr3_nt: TGTGCCAGCAGCTTTTTGGGACTAGCCGGGAAGAAAGGGAGCACCGGGGAGCTGTTTTTT
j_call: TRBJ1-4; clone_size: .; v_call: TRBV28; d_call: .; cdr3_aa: CASSFGLSGKLFF; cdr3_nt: TGTGCCAGCTCTTTCGGGTTAAGCGGAAAACTGTTTTTT
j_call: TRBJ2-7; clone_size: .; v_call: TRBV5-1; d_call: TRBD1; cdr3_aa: CASSTTGMDHEQYF; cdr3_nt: TGCGCCAGCAGCACGACAGGGATGGATCACGAGCAGTACTTC
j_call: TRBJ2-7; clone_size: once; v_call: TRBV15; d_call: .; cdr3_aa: CATSNQGEVTDLYEQYF; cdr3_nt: TGTGCCACCAGCAACCAAGGGGAAGTGACAGACTTATACGAGCAGTACTTC
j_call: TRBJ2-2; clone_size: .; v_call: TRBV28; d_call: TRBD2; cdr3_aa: CASSLPSGLTGELFF; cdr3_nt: TGTGCCAGCAGTTTACCTAGCGGTCTGACCGGGGAGCTGTTTTTT
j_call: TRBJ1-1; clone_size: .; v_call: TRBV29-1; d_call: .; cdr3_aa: CSVEIETSRTEAFF; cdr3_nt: TGCAGCGTTGAAATTGAGACTTCGCGGACTGAAGCTTTCTTT
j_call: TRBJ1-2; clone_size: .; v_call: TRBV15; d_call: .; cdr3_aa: CATSRARVFDYGYTF; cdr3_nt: TGTGCCACCAGCAGAGCCCGGGTGTTTGACTATGGCTACACCTTC
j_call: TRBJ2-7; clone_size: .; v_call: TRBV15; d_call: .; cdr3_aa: CATSRAPGGSYEQYF; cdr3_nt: TGTGCCACCAGCAGAGCCCCCGGGGGCTCCTACGAGCAGTACTTC
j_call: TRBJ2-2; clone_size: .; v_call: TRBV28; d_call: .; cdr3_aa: CASSLTGSNTGELFF; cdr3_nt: TGTGCCAGCAGTTTAACAGGCTCGAACACCGGGGAGCTGTTTTTT
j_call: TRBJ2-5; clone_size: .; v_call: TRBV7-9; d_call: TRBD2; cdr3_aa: CASSVLAGDAETQYF; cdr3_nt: TGTGCCAGCAGCGTACTAGCGGGAGATGCTGAGACCCAGTACTTC
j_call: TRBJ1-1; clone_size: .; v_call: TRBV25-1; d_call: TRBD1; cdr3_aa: CASSEYGYRGEMGEAFF; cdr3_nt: TGTGCCAGCAGTGAATATGGTTACAGGGGAGAAATGGGTGAAGCTTTCTTT
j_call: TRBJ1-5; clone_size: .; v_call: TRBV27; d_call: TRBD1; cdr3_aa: CASSPGQGFQPQHF; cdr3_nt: TGTGCCAGCAGTCCGGGACAGGGGTTTCAGCCCCAGCATTTT
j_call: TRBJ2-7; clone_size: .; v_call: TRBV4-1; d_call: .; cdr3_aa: CASSLRAQGSYEQYF; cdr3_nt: TGCGCCAGCAGCCTAAGGGCACAGGGATCCTACGAGCAGTACTTC
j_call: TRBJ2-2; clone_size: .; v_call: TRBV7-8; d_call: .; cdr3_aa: CASSLFTGQTGELFF; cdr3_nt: TGTGCCAGCAGCTTATTTACAGGTCAGACCGGGGAGCTGTTTTTT
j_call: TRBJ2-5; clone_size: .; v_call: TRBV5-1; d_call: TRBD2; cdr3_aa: CASSFPPASGRSPPETQYF; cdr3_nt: TGCGCCAGCAGCTTCCCTCCGGCTAGCGGGAGGTCCCCTCCAGAGACCCAGTACTTC
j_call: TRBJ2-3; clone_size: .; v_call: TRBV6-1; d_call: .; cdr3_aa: CASSEGLGRTDTQYF; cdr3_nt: TGTGCCAGCAGTGAAGGACTCGGCCGCACAGATACGCAGTATTTT
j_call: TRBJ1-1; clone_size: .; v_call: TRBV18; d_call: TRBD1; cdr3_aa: CASSDTGTGRGNTEAFF; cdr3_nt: TGTGCCAGCTCAGACACAGGGACAGGGCGGGGAAACACTGAAGCTTTCTTT
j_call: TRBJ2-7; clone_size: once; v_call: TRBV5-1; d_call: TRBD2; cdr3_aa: CASSLAGGPYEQYF; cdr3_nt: TGCGCCAGCAGCCTGGCGGGAGGCCCCTACGAGCAGTACTTC
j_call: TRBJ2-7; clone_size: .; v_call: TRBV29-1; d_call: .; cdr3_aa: CSAAAGDWDEQYF; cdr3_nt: TGCAGCGCTGCGGCAGGGGATTGGGACGAGCAGTACTTC
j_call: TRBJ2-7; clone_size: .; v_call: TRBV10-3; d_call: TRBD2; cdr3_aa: CASREGREQYF; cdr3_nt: TGTGCCTCGCGGGAGGGCAGAGAGCAGTACTTC
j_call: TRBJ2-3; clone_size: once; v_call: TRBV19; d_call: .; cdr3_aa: CASSKQGFTDTQYF; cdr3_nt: TGTGCCAGTAGTAAACAGGGTTTCACAGATACGCAGTATTTT
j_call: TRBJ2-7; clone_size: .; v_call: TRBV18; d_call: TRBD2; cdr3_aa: CASSPPQAGRGDEQYF; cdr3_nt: TGTGCCAGCTCACCACCCCAAGCGGGGAGAGGGGACGAGCAGTACTTC
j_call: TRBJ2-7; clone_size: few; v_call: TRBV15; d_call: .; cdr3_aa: CATSREAPGQIYEQYF; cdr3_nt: TGTGCCACCAGCAGGGAGGCCCCGGGACAAATTTACGAGCAGTACTTC